The clone carrying this T cell receptor beta chain came up once. The data stem from a study of technical replicates of blood from several donors. Profiled with immunoSEQ multiplex PCR; TCRdb holds only in-frame clones, not every one. The data contain roughly 65,000 clones, about 86% of them seen just once; the ten biggest clones take up more than 5%. Deletions cut 1 base from V and 2 bases from J, with 4 bases between. This CDR3 is built from 13 residues. Germline assignment: CDR1 LGHNA and CDR2 YSLEER. The receptor comes from a human donor in good health. Some clones in this sample may be carry-over from other donors' samples. The sequencing sample was made of PBMCs. The chain recombines TRBV4-3 with TRBJ2-3; no clear D. In DNA, the CDR3 is TGCGCCAGCAGCCAAGTTATCACAGATACGCAGTATTTT. It yields the protein CASSQVITDTQYF.